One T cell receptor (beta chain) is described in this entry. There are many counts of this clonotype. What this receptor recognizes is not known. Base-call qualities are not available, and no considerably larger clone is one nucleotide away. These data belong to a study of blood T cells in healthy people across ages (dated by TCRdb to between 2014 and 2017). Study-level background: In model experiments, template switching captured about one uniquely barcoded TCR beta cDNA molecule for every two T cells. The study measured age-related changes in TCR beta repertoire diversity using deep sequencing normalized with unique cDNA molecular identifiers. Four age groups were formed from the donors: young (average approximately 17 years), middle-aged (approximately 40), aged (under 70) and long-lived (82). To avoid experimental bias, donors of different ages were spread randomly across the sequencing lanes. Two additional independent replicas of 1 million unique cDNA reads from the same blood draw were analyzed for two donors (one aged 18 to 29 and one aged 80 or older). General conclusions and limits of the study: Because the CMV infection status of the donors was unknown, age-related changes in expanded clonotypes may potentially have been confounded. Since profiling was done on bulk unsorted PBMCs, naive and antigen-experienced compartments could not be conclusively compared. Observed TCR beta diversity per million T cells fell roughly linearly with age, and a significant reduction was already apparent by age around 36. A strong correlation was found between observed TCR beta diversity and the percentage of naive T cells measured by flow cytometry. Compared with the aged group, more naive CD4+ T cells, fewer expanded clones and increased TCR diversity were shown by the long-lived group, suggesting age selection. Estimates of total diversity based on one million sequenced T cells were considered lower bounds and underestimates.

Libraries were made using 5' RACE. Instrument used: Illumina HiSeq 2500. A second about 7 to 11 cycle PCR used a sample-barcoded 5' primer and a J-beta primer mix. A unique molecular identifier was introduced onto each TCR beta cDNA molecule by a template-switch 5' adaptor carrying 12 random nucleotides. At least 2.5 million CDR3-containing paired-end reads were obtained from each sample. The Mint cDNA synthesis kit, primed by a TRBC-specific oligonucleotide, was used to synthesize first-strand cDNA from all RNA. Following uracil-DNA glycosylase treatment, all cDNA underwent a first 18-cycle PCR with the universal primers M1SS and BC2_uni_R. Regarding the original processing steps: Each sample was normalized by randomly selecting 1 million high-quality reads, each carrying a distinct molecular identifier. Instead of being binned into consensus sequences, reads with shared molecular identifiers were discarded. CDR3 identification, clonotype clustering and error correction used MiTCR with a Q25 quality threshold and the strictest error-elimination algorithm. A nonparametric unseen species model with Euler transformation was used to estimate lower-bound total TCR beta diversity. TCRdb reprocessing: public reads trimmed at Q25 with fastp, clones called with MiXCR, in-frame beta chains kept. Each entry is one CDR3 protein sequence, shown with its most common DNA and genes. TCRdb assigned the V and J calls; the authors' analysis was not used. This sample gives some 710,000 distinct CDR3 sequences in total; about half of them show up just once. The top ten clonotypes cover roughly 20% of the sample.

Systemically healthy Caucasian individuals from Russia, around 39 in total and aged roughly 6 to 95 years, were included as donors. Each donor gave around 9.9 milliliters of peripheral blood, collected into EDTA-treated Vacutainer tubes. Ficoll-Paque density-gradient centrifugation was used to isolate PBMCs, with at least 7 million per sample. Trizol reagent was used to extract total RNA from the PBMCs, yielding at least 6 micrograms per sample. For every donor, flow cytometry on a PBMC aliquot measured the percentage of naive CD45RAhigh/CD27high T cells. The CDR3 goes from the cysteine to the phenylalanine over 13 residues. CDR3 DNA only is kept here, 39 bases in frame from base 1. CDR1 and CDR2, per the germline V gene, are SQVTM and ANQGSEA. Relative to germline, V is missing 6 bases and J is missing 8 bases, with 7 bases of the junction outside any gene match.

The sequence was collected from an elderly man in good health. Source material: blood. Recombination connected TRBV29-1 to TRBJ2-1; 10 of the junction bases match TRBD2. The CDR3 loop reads CSVRGLANDEQFF. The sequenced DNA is TGCAGCGTGAGGGGACTAGCGAACGATGAGCAGTTCTTC.